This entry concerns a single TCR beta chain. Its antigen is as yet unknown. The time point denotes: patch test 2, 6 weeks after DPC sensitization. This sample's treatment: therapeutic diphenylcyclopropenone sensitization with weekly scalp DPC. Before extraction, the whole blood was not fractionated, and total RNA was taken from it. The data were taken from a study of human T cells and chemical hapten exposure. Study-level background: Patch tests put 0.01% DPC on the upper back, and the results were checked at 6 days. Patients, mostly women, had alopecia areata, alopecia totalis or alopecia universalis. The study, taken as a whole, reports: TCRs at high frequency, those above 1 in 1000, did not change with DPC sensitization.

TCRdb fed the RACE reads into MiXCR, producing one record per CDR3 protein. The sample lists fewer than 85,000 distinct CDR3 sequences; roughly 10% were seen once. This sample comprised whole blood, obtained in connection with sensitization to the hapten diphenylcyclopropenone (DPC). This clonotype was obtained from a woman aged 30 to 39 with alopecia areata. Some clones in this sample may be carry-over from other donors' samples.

The chain's CDR3 is CASSYRPPIGTGELFF. In nucleotides, the CDR3 is TGTGCCAGCAGTTACCGCCCCCCTATCGGGACCGGGGAGCTGTTTTTT. The J gene is TRBJ2-2, the V gene TRBV6-6; D gene uncertain. V lost 2 bases and J lost 5, with 15 bases in between. This CDR3 has 16 residues. Germline CDR1 is MNHNY and CDR2 is SVGAGI (reference sequence).